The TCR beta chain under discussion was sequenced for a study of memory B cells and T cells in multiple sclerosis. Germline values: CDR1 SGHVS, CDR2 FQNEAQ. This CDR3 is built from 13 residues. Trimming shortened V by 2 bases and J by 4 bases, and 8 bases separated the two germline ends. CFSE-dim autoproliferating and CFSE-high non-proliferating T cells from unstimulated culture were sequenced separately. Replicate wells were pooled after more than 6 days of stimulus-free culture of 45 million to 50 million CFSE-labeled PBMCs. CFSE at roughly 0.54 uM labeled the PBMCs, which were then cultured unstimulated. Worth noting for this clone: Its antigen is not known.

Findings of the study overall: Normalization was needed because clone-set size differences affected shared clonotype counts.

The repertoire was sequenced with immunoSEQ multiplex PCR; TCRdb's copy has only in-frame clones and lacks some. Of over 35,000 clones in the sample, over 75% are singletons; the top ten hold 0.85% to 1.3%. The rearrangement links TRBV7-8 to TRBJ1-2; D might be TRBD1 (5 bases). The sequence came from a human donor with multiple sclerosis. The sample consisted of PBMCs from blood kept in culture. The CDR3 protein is CASSLQGSYGYTF. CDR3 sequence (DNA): TGTGCCAGCAGCTTACAGGGATCCTATGGCTACACCTTC. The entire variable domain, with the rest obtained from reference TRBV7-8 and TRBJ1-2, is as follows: GAGVSQSPRYKVAKRGQDVALRCDPISGHVSLFWYQQALGQGPEFLTYFQNEAQLDKSGLPSDRFFAERPEGSVSTLKIQRTQQEDSAVYLCASSLQGSYGYTFGSGTRLTVV.